This T cell receptor beta chain comes out of a study of Ad26.COV2.S vaccination and SARS-CoV-2 variants. Study summary: Of the COV1001 trial arms, the Ad26.COV2.S arm included the donor.

Unmatched junction bases numbered 15, after V lost 1 base and J lost 5 bases. This CDR3 has 19 residues. Per germline, CDR1 LNHNV and CDR2 YYDKDF (reference sequence). Treatment here: around 19 received Ad26.COV2.S at low or high dose, single or two shots; 5 received placebo; per-sample allocation not given. The study sampled participants on day 63 after the first vaccine or placebo injection. The method was immunoSEQ multiplex PCR; TCRdb's version includes in-frame clones alone and lacks a portion of them. The table records hundreds of thousands of clones, 80% to 90% of them present only once. Regarding the study as a whole: Spike-specific TCR breadth was greater after Ad26.COV2.S than placebo.

Details on this clone: The antigen is unknown.

The sequencing used peripheral blood, collected in a trial of Ad26.COV2.S vaccine versus placebo. The receptor comes from a person between 18 and 65 years old who received the Ad26.COV2.S COVID-19 vaccine or a placebo. V gene TRBV15 combines with J gene TRBJ2-2; TRBD2 matches at 8 bases. In DNA form, the CDR3 reads TGTGCCACCAGCAGAGCCAAGGGCCCGGGACTAGTCTCGACCGGGGAGCTGTTTTTT. Translation: CATSRAKGPGLVSTGELFF.